This paragraph covers one T cell receptor (beta chain) sequence. The data are from a study of control samples from healthy donors and cancer patients. Data came from immunoSEQ multiplex PCR; TCRdb stores just in-frame clones and leaves some out. The sample lists some 120,000 clones; approximately 94% were seen once. Trimming cost V 0 bases and J 3 bases, with 20 bases left between them. CDR1 and CDR2 from the germline V gene are GTSNPN and SVGIG (reference sequence). The CDR3 has 17 residues. The sequenced material came from PBMCs. The TCR sequence derives from a man between 45 and 60 years old with head and neck cancer. The gene calls are TRBV30 and TRBJ2-5; D may be TRBD1 (6 bases). The CDR3 DNA reads TGTGCCTGGAGTGTCTCTGCCTACAGGGAAGGTAAAGAGACCCAGTACTTC. Translated, it gives CAWSVSAYREGKETQYF.